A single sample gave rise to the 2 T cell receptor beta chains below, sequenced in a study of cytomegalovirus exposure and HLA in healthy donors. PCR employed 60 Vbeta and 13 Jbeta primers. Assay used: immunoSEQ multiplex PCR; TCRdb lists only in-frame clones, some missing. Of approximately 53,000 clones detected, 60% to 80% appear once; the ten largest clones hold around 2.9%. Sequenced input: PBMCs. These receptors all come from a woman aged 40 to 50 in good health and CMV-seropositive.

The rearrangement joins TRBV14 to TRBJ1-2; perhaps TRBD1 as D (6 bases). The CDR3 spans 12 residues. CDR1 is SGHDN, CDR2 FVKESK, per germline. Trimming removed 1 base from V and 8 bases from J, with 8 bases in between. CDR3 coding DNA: TGTGCCAGCAGCCAAGGAGGGGGAGGCTACACCTTC. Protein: CASSQGGGGYTF.

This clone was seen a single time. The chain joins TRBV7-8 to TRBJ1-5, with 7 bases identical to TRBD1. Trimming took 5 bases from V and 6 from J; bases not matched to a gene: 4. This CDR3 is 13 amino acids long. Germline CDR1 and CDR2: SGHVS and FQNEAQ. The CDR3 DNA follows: TGTGCCAGCAGCATACGACAGGGTCAGCCCCAGCATTTT. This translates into CASSIRQGQPQHF.